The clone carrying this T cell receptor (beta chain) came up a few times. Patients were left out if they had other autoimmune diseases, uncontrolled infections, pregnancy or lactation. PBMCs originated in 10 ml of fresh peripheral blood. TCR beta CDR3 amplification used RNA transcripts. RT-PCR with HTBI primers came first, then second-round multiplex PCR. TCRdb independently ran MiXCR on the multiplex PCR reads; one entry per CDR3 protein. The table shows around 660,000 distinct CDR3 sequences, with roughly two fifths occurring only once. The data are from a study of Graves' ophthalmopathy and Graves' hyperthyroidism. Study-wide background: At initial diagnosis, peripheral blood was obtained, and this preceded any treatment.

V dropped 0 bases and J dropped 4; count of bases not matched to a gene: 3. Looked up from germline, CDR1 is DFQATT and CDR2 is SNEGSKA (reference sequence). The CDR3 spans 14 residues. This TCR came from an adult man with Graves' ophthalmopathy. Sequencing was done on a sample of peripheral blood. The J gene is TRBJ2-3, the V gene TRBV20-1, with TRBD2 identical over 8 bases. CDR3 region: CSAREGREADTQYF. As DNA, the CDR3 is TGCAGTGCTAGAGAAGGGCGGGAGGCAGATACGCAGTATTTT.